This passage covers 4 T cell receptor beta chains from one sample sequenced in a study of shared clonotypes between healthy human individuals. Terminally differentiated effector memory CD45RA+ cells were excluded by CCR7 positive selection of CD45RO-negative cells. Only in-frame clones appear in the TCRdb table, and some are missing; sequencing was by immunoSEQ multiplex PCR. The sample contains over 750,000 clones, 90% to 98% of which appear only once. Specimen: naive CD8+ T cells sorted from blood. The receptors come from a man younger than 45 in good health.

V gene TRBV4-1 combines with J gene TRBJ2-7; 9 bases line up with TRBD1. Germline CDR1 MGHRA, CDR2 YSYEKL. This CDR3 region has 19 residues. V lost 0 bases to trimming and J lost 9 bases; unmatched junction nucleotides: 21. The CDR3 coding sequence is TGCGCCAGCAGCCAAGACTTACGGACAGGGGATTCCCAAGCCCAGGCGCAGTACTTC. This encodes CASSQDLRTGDSQAQAQYF.

The table lists this clone with a count of one. The chain employs TRBV2 and TRBJ2-5, with a tentative D call TRBD1 (5 bases). The CDR3 length is 13 residues. Germline CDR1 reads SNHLY; CDR2 reads FYNNEI. V was pared by 7 bases and J by 5 bases, with 14 bases between. CDR3 residues: CASTEETVETQYF. The CDR3 DNA sequence: TGTGCCAGCACCGAAGAGACAGTGGAGACCCAGTACTTC. Supplemented by reference TRBV2 and TRBJ2-5, the full variable domain reads EPEVTQTPSHQVTQMGQEVILRCVPISNHLYFYWYRQILGQKVEFLVSFYNNEISEKSEIFDDQFSVERPDGSNFTLKIRSTKLEDSAMYFCASTEETVETQYFGPGTRLLVL.

This clone is a singleton in its sample. The same CDR3 also results from other DNA sequences found in this sample. The V and J genes are TRBV7-9 and TRBJ1-3; D is uncertain. There are 13 residues in the CDR3. Deletions cut 1 base from V and 4 bases from J, with 5 bases between. From germline, CDR1 is SEHNR and CDR2 FQNEAQ (reference sequence). The CDR3 spells CASSLGVGNTIYF. The DNA of the CDR3 is TGTGCCAGCAGCTTAGGTGTCGGAAACACCATATATTTT.

This clone came up once. The V and J genes are TRBV7-9 and TRBJ2-5, with 7 bases fitting TRBD2. Per the germline V gene, CDR1 is SEHNR and CDR2 is FQNEAQ (reference sequence). The CDR3 covers 15 residues. The ends lost 1 base at V and 3 bases at J; junction bases unmatched: 5. CDR3 region: CASSLVGSGEETQYF. The CDR3 nucleotides are TGTGCCAGCAGCTTAGTGGGGAGCGGGGAAGAGACCCAGTACTTC.